Given below is one TCR beta chain in context. Its specificity is not known. This specimen belongs to a study of T cell responses to AZD1222 COVID-19 vaccine. Germline lookup yields CDR1 LNHDA and CDR2 SQIVND (reference sequence). The CDR3 is 13 residues long. Trimming took 8 bases from V and 1 from J; bases not matched to a gene: 4. Findings and caveats of the study: White British people made up most donors, females outnumbered males, and clonal diversity was possibly underestimated.

Repertoires were generated with immunoSEQ multiplex PCR, while TCRdb's copy carries only in-frame clones and drops some. The sample carries 100,000 to 150,000 clones, 90% recorded once. The rearrangement links TRBV19 to TRBJ1-1; 7 bases agree with TRBD1. The clonotype comes from an adult in good health. Sample: peripheral blood, taken on day 0 of AZD1222 vaccination. CDR3 loop: CASHGQENTEAFF. As DNA, the CDR3 is TGTGCCAGTCACGGACAGGAGAACACTGAAGCTTTCTTT.